This TCR beta chain was retrieved from a study of blood T cell dynamics during melanoma immunotherapy. Time point of the sample: pre-treatment baseline. Patients with prior systemic cancer treatment, concomitant immunosuppressants, or other active malignancies were excluded. The germline V gene has CDR1 LNHDA and CDR2 SQIVND (reference sequence). Trimming took 5 bases from V and 0 from J, leaving 14 bases between them. The CDR3 spans 17 residues. Measured with immunoSEQ multiplex PCR; TCRdb has only the in-frame clones, and not every one. The sample carries about 9,700 clones, 86% recorded once. V is TRBV19 and J is TRBJ2-6, with no clear D. Sample: blood, taken from a patient treated with checkpoint blockade. The TCR sequence derives from a human donor with melanoma. In DNA, the CDR3 is TGTGCCAGTAGTGAAGGCGTGAAGAGCTCTGGGGCCAACGTCCTGACTTTC. Its protein is CASSEGVKSSGANVLTF.